This T cell receptor (beta chain) comes out of a study of beta chain features in type 1 diabetes. Of the isolated RNA, all was reverse transcribed, and so the sequenced material was expressed TCRB transcripts. Assay: immunoSEQ multiplex PCR; the TCRdb copy retains only in-frame clones and omits some. The sample comprises some 290,000 clones, roughly an eighth of which are singletons, and 0.017% rests with the top ten. Study-wide findings and caveats: When Type 1 diabetes patients were examined, their TCRB CDR3s proved moderately but significantly shorter in all four CD4+ subsets. PCR may have favored shorter templates equally in patients and controls.

The CDR3 loop spans 15 amino acids. The V and J ends lost 5 bases and 0 bases, in that order; junction bases with no gene match: 5. Germline loops: CDR1 SGHTA, CDR2 FQGTGA. A remark on this clone: Its antigen is undetermined.

This rearrangement joins TRBV7-3 to TRBJ1-2; 8 positions agree with TRBD1. This receptor was identified in a man aged 25 to 40 with type 1 diabetes. The source material was naive CD4+ T cells from blood. The CDR3 DNA reads as TGTGCCAGCAGCCCAGGGACAGGAGCTAACTATGGCTACACCTTC. Its translation: CASSPGTGANYGYTF.